The 29 T cell receptor beta chains below come from one sample, sequenced in a study of vaccination effects on CD4 cells after COVID-19. Following 10 days of culture, CD4+ T cells were isolated. Which antigens these TCRs recognize remains unknown. Using immunoSEQ multiplex PCR, the repertoire was profiled, and TCRdb retains in-frame clones only, with some absent. The sample lists some 63,000 clones, approximately 78% seen once, with under 25% in the top ten. Source: CD4+ T cells from PBMCs cultured without peptide, taken before COVID-19 vaccination. These receptors were taken from a human donor who had a prior SARS-CoV-2 infection.

The chain uses TRBV7-9 and TRBJ1-1, with 8 bases lining up with TRBD1. CDR3 length equals 13 residues. Germline values: CDR1 SEHNR, CDR2 FQNEAQ (reference sequence). The V gene end was trimmed by 5 bases and the J gene end by 4 bases; junction bases not matched to a gene: 3. CDR3 residues: CASSITGGTEAFF. Written as DNA, the CDR3 is TGTGCCAGCAGCATAACAGGGGGCACTGAAGCTTTCTTT.

This clone showed up just once. The chain links TRBV19 to TRBJ2-3, with TRBD1 matching over 9 bases. Trimming took 8 bases from V and 6 from J; bases not matched to a gene: 6. In germline, CDR1 is LNHDA, CDR2 SQIVND (reference sequence). The CDR3 spans 13 residues. CDR3 in amino acids: CASGTGTGDTQYF. The CDR3 DNA follows: TGTGCCAGTGGGACAGGGACGGGGGATACGCAGTATTTT.

The rearrangement uses TRBV5-4 and TRBJ2-2; 10 bases are shared with TRBD2. Germline V gene lookup returns CDR1 SGHNT and CDR2 YYREEE (reference sequence). The CDR3 loop spans 17 amino acids. V was clipped by 1 base and J by 6 bases; unmatched bases: 9. CDR3 sequence: CASSLPSGGRGPGELFF. In nucleotides, the CDR3 is TGTGCCAGCAGCTTGCCTAGCGGGGGCAGGGGTCCCGGGGAGCTGTTTTTT.

The chain recombines TRBV6-5 with TRBJ2-1; 13 bases fit TRBD2. V shed 5 bases, J shed 10 bases, and the junction held 8 bases outside the gene matches. Germline V gives CDR1 MNHEY, CDR2 SVGAGI. This CDR3 region has 15 residues. The CDR3 nucleotides are TGTGCCAGCAGTAAACTAGCGGGAGGGCCGGGAGAGCAGTTCTTC. Protein product: CASSKLAGGPGEQFF.

This chain links TRBV15 with TRBJ1-3; D is perhaps TRBD1 (5 bases). The CDR3 is 16 amino acids. V was shortened by 7 bases and J by 5 bases, with 21 bases between the two germline ends. Germline assignment: CDR1 LNHNV and CDR2 YYDKDF (reference sequence). CDR3 in DNA: TGTGCCACCACAGATGGACTGCGGGGGACCCGAAACACCATATATTTT. Protein: CATTDGLRGTRNTIYF.

V usage is TRBV20-1 and J usage is TRBJ1-1; no clear D. The germline V gene encodes CDR1 DFQATT and CDR2 SNEGSKA (reference sequence). The CDR3 is 12 amino acids. The ends were cut back, 3 bases at V and 6 bases at J, with 11 bases in the middle. This chain's CDR3 is CSASSQKPEAFF. CDR3 in DNA: TGCAGTGCTAGTTCCCAGAAGCCTGAAGCTTTCTTT.

The rearrangement links TRBV19 to TRBJ1-1; D is unclear. Germline-derived CDR1 and CDR2 are LNHDA and SQIVND (reference sequence). The V end lost 3 bases, the J end lost 3 bases, and 8 bases lay between the germline ends. This CDR3 is built from 13 residues. The CDR3 loop is CASSIRYDTEAFF. The CDR3 nucleotides are TGTGCCAGTAGTATTAGGTACGACACTGAAGCTTTCTTT.

The chain has TRBV9 and TRBJ2-7; D may correspond to TRBD1 or TRBD2 (5 bases each). V was cut by 6 bases and J by 1 base, with 20 bases left in between. The CDR3 sequence is 16 residues long. Germline V gene sequence: CDR1 SGDLS, CDR2 YYNGEE. The CDR3 region has the DNA TGTGCCAGCACGACTGGTTACGGGGCACAATCCTACGAGCAGTACTTC. It translates to CASTTGYGAQSYEQYF.

The chain joins TRBV11-3 to TRBJ2-1, with unresolved D. V was clipped by 6 bases and J by 7 bases, with 10 bases between them. Germline V CDR1 and CDR2: SGHNT, YENEEA. This CDR3 comprises 12 residues. The CDR3 spells CASSRIRNEQFF. CDR3 DNA: TGTGCCAGCAGTCGAATCCGAAATGAGCAGTTCTTC. Based on the CDR3 plus reference TRBV11-3 and TRBJ2-1, the full variable domain is EAGVVQSPRYKIIEKKQPVAFWCNPISGHNTLYWYLQNLGQGPELLIRYENEEAVDDSQLPKDRFSAERLKGVDSTLKIQPAELGDSAVYLCASSRIRNEQFFGPGTRLTVL.

This clone was detected only a few times. DNA of the CDR3: TGTGCCAGCAGCCTCCGACAGGGCGAGGATGAGCAGTACTTC. Its protein product is CASSLRQGEDEQYF. This chain links TRBV7-9 with TRBJ2-7; 7 positions agree with TRBD1. J lost 7 bases, V lost 5 bases, and 11 bases had no gene match. Germline CDR1 SEHNR, CDR2 FQNEAQ (reference sequence). The CDR3 spans 14 residues.

This clone has more than one count but fewer than ten. The CDR3 protein is CASSSPGTSGRNEQFF. In DNA, the CDR3 is TGTGCCAGCAGTTCACCCGGGACTAGCGGTCGCAATGAGCAGTTCTTC. The chain recombines TRBV6-5 with TRBJ2-1; 11 bases fit TRBD2. The junction had 8 bases not matched to a gene; V was cut back by 4 bases and J by 6 bases. CDR1 is MNHEY, CDR2 SVGAGI, per germline. This CDR3 is built from 16 residues.

The J gene is TRBJ1-4, the V gene TRBV5-1; TRBD1 matches at 7 bases. Looked up from germline, CDR1 is SGHRS and CDR2 is YFSETQ. V dropped 0 bases and J dropped 2; count of bases not matched to a gene: 4. This CDR3 is 16 amino acids long. The DNA of the CDR3 is TGCGCCAGCAGCTTGGGTTTAGGGGGCACTAATGAAAAACTGTTTTTT. Translating gives CASSLGLGGTNEKLFF.

The J gene is TRBJ1-1, the V gene TRBV3-1 (or the pseudogene TRBV3-2); D is unclear. Germline V gene data show CDR1 as LGHDT and CDR2 as YNNKEL (reference sequence). This CDR3 comprises 12 residues. The V gene lost 2 bases and the J gene lost 3 bases, with 4 bases spanning the gap. The chain's CDR3 is CASSQLYTEAFF. The CDR3 DNA is TGTGCCAGCAGCCAACTATACACTGAAGCTTTCTTT.

The V call is TRBV2, the J call TRBJ2-7, with D possibly matching TRBD2 (5 bases). Germline V lookup: CDR1 SNHLY, CDR2 FYNNEI. The CDR3 is made up of 12 amino acids. The V and J ends lost 3 bases and 4 bases respectively, with 7 bases between them. The CDR3 loop is CASSDSGYEQYF. DNA of the CDR3: TGTGCCAGCAGTGACTCGGGGTACGAGCAGTACTTC.

The CDR3 DNA follows: TGTGCCAGCAGCTTGGGACAGGGAGAACGAGATTCACCCCTCCACTTT. Translated, it gives CASSLGQGERDSPLHF. The J gene is TRBJ1-6, the V gene TRBV5-5; 7 bases line up with TRBD1. The V segment lost 0 bases and the J segment 8 bases; nucleotides outside the gene matches: 8. The germline gives CDR1 SGHKS, CDR2 YYEKEE (reference sequence). This CDR3 has 16 residues.

CDR3: CASSYGGQALYTF. The CDR3 nucleotides read TGTGCCAGCAGTTACGGGGGTCAGGCCCTCTACACCTTC. The gene calls are TRBV6-2 or TRBV6-3 and TRBJ1-2; perhaps TRBD1 as D (5 bases). The ends were cut back, 2 bases at V and 10 bases at J, with 14 bases in the middle. The germline V gene has CDR1 MNHEY and CDR2 SVGEGT. This CDR3 region has 13 residues.

The CDR3 is CASGTGGDYGYTF. The CDR3 DNA reads as TGTGCTAGTGGCACGGGGGGAGACTATGGCTACACCTTC. The chain has TRBV12-5 and TRBJ1-2, with a weak D call TRBD1 (5 bases). CDR3 size: 13 residues. The V and J ends lost 6 bases and 3 bases respectively, with 11 bases between them. The germline V gene has CDR1 LGHNT and CDR2 FRNRAP.

The gene calls are TRBV19 and TRBJ1-2; the match to TRBD1 covers 8 bases. The CDR3 is made up of 13 amino acids. The V gene's germline CDR1 is LNHDA and CDR2 SQIVND (reference sequence). Trimming took 3 bases from V and 4 from J; bases not matched to a gene: 1. CDR3 DNA: TGTGCCAGTAGTATGGGACAGGCCTATGGCTACACCTTC. It yields the protein CASSMGQAYGYTF.

This clone was counted between two and nine times. The V call is TRBV29-1, the J call TRBJ1-2; possibly TRBD1 for D (5 bases). The ends were cut back, 6 bases at V and 3 bases at J, with 20 bases in the middle. Germline assignment: CDR1 SQVTM and CDR2 ANQGSEA. CDR3 length: 15 amino acids. DNA of the CDR3: TGCAGCGTACGACACCACCTCAGCAGGGACTATGGCTACACCTTC. Protein product: CSVRHHLSRDYGYTF.

The chain carries TRBV19 and TRBJ2-3, with unresolved D. CDR1 is LNHDA and CDR2 is SQIVND in the germline V gene (reference sequence). The CDR3 length is 15 residues. The V end lost 0 bases, the J end lost 3 bases, and 10 bases lay between the germline ends. CDR3 sequence: CASSIDLVGTDTQYF. The CDR3 DNA sequence: TGTGCCAGTAGTATAGATCTAGTCGGGACAGATACGCAGTATTTT.

This clone was seen more than once but under ten times. This rearrangement joins TRBV5-1 to TRBJ2-7; 8 bases line up with TRBD2. V lost 2 bases to trimming and J lost 5 bases; unmatched junction nucleotides: 6. The V gene's germline CDR1 is SGHRS and CDR2 YFSETQ. This CDR3 spans 14 amino acids. The CDR3 region is CASSFSGDLHEQYF. The CDR3 nucleotides read TGCGCCAGCAGCTTTAGCGGGGATCTCCACGAGCAGTACTTC.

V is TRBV7-2 and J is TRBJ2-7; D tentatively fits TRBD1 or TRBD2 (5 bases each). Germline loops: CDR1 SGHTA, CDR2 FQGNSA. The CDR3 covers 17 residues. V gave up 5 bases and J gave up 0 bases, with 20 bases separating them. In DNA, the CDR3 is TGTGCCAGCAGCCCCGGGCCCGTGGGGGTCAACTCCTACGAGCAGTACTTC. This gives the protein CASSPGPVGVNSYEQYF.

The V and J genes are TRBV7-2 and TRBJ2-5; D is tentatively TRBD1 or TRBD2 (6 bases each). Trimming removed 11 bases at V and 1 base at J, with 14 bases between. The CDR3 contains 13 residues. The germline V gene has CDR1 SGHTA and CDR2 FQGNSA. CDR3 protein: CAGSGGPQETQYF. The CDR3 bases are TGTGCCGGATCCGGGGGCCCCCAAGAGACCCAGTACTTC.

V gene TRBV5-1 combines with J gene TRBJ2-1, with D possibly being TRBD2 (5 bases). The CDR3 is made up of 13 amino acids. Germline V gene lookup returns CDR1 SGHRS and CDR2 YFSETQ. Trimming stripped 4 bases from V and 4 bases from J, with 9 bases between. CDR3 amino acids: CASSPDSYNEQFF. CDR3 DNA: TGCGCCAGCAGCCCGGACTCGTACAATGAGCAGTTCTTC.

The chain combines TRBV7-9 with TRBJ2-5; D may correspond to TRBD1 or TRBD2 (5 bases each). This CDR3 is built from 13 residues. CDR1 is SEHNR and CDR2 is FQNEAQ in the germline V gene (reference sequence). V lost 1 base and J 7 bases, leaving 10 bases between the germline ends. The DNA of the CDR3 is TGTGCCAGCAGCTTAGGGTATGGGGGGACCCAGTACTTC. It yields the protein CASSLGYGGTQYF.

This clone showed up just once. The V gene is TRBV29-1, the J gene TRBJ1-5, with TRBD1 matching 8 bases. The CDR3 has 13 amino acids. Germline values: CDR1 SQVTM, CDR2 ANQGSEA. V lost 7 bases, J lost 7 bases, and 9 bases stayed unmatched. The CDR3 DNA reads as TGCAGCGCCGGACAGGGCCCCAGGCAGCCCCAGCATTTT. The encoded protein is CSAGQGPRQPQHF.

The genes are TRBV5-1 and TRBJ2-5; TRBD2 aligns across 14 bases. In germline, CDR1 is SGHRS, CDR2 YFSETQ. The CDR3 length is 17 residues. With 6 bases clipped from V and 0 bases from J, the junction kept 7 bases outside the gene matches. The CDR3 is CASKMGLAGAHQETQYF. The CDR3 coding sequence is TGCGCCAGCAAGATGGGACTAGCGGGAGCCCACCAAGAGACCCAGTACTTC.

This clone was seen only a few times. The genes are TRBV15 and TRBJ1-5, with D possibly being TRBD1 (6 bases). V was trimmed by 5 bases and J by 6 bases, leaving 14 bases between them. The CDR3 loop spans 14 amino acids. The germline CDR1 and CDR2 sequences are LNHNV and YYDKDF (reference sequence). The CDR3 region has the DNA TGTGCCACCAGCGGAGGGGGGAACCGTCAGCCCCAGCATTTT. Protein product: CATSGGGNRQPQHF.

CDR3 residues: CASSPRWLYRDAETQYF. The CDR3 bases are TGTGCCAGCAGCCCTCGGTGGCTATACCGGGACGCCGAGACCCAGTACTTC. The chain joins TRBV21-1 to TRBJ2-5. TRBV21-1 is assigned pseudogene status. The CDR3 loop spans 17 amino acids.